This T cell receptor beta chain was sequenced in a study of cytomegalovirus exposure and HLA in healthy donors. Germline CDR1 is SGHNT and CDR2 is YYREEE (reference sequence). The V gene lost 4 bases and the J gene lost 3 bases, with 10 bases spanning the gap. CDR3 length: 13 amino acids. The study ran its PCR with 60 Vbeta and 13 Jbeta primers. Assay used: immunoSEQ multiplex PCR; TCRdb lists only in-frame clones, some missing. The table lists 150,000 or so clones, around two thirds of them singletons. This clone appeared a few times. The sample consisted of PBMCs. The genes are TRBV5-4 and TRBJ1-2, with D possibly TRBD1 on 5 matching bases. This clonotype was obtained from a man in his late teens or twenties in good health and CMV-seropositive. The CDR3 nucleotides are TGTGCCAGCAGCCCAGACAGATACTATGGCTACACCTTC. Translating gives CASSPDRYYGYTF.